This T cell receptor beta chain appears in the sequencing data of a study of blood T cell repertoires in COVID-19. Whole-study context: Some COVID-19 samples were acute and others convalescent; all came from the United States, Italy and Spain. In each case, the material was cDNA or gDNA derived from T cells, B-cell-depleted T cells, or PBMCs.

CDR1 is LGHNA and CDR2 is YSLEER in the germline V gene. The CDR3 has 13 residues. J lost 4 bases, V lost 6 bases, and 4 bases had no gene match. As handled by the study authors: Counts of nucleated cells, estimated from reference gene primer amplification, were obtained. The protocol was immunoSEQ multiplex PCR, while the TCRdb copy is restricted to in-frame clones and leaves out a portion. D and trimming come from the DNA, and the V and J calls and clone size come from that table. The profile covers roughly 200,000 clones, with roughly 80% appearing a single time and more than 4.5% taken by the ten largest. Clinical history as reported by participants underpinned cohort assignment.

What was sequenced was PBMCs or T cells enriched from blood (not recorded which). The receptor was isolated from a woman aged 55-70 years with acute COVID-19. The chain is built from TRBV4-3 and TRBJ1-2; the match to TRBD1 covers 8 bases. The CDR3 loop is CASRGTGTYGYTF. The CDR3 DNA reads TGCGCCAGCAGGGGGACAGGCACCTATGGCTACACCTTC.